This T cell receptor beta chain was sequenced for a study of vaccination effects on CD4 cells after COVID-19. Study information: Each participant was given two doses of one vaccine (BNT162b2 or mRNA-1273). Overall study findings and caveats: Clonal contraction was marked in infection- and vaccine-induced clones late after vaccination.

Libraries were prepared by immunoSEQ multiplex PCR; TCRdb keeps only in-frame clonotypes and omits some of them. The table lists tens of thousands of clones, over 70% of them singletons. V lost 5 bases and J 6 bases, leaving 32 bases between the germline ends. This CDR3 region has 19 residues. Germline values: CDR1 LNHNV, CDR2 YYDKDF (reference sequence). Regarding this clone: The antigen remains unidentified.

With the ViraFEST assay, the study expanded antigen-specific CD4+ T cells using viral peptide pools, then sequenced them. An approximately 10-day culture period preceded the isolation of CD4+ T cells. Vaccine recipients lacked prior SARS-CoV-2 infection and had negative nucleocapsid antibodies. This specimen consisted of CD4+ T cells from PBMCs cultured with HCoV-OC43 spike peptides, obtained before COVID-19 vaccination. Regarding subset: HCoV-OC43 spike overlapping peptide pool stimulation. The TCR originated in a human donor who received a COVID-19 vaccine. The rearrangement uses TRBV15 and TRBJ2-7, with D possibly matching TRBD2 (5 bases). The CDR3 here is CATSPEDSGRALLVGEQYV. In DNA form, the CDR3 reads TGTGCCACCAGCCCAGAGGACTCTGGCCGCGCTCTTTTGGTGGGCGAGCAGTACGTC.